The sequence of this T cell receptor beta chain was determined in a study of blood T cell repertoires in COVID-19. For the study at large: Acute-phase and convalescent COVID-19 samples originated in the United States, Italy and Spain.

This CDR3 has 16 amino acids. Germline V CDR1 and CDR2: MDHEN, SYDVKM. V was pared by 3 bases and J by 0 bases, with 8 bases of the junction left unmatched. This clone turned up a few times. TCRdb's copy holds only in-frame clones and misses some; the assay was immunoSEQ multiplex PCR. The sample includes 99,000 or so clones, roughly nine tenths of them seen just once. The V gene is TRBV28, the J gene TRBJ2-7, with 7 bases matching TRBD1. The receptor was derived from a human donor in a cohort sampled during active COVID-19. Sequenced material: peripheral blood. CDR3 protein: CASSFRLGTDSYEQYF. The CDR3 DNA reads TGTGCCAGCAGTTTCCGTTTGGGGACAGACTCCTACGAGCAGTACTTC.